Reported below is one TCR beta chain. Its antigen is still unknown. All the donors were Caucasian adults who lived in Nashville, Tennessee. This record belongs to a study of shared clonotypes between healthy human individuals. As for the study in general: Those who served as donors were a couple of women and a few men between the ages of 18 and 49.

Assay used: immunoSEQ multiplex PCR; TCRdb lists only in-frame clones, some missing. The table shows roughly 700,000 clones, with about nine tenths occurring only once. Study-wide results and limits: Sample collection involved blood only; tissue repertoires are likely different. Incompleteness in sorted-subset sequencing, despite large depth, was shown by rarefaction.

V was cut by 2 bases and J by 3 bases, with 14 bases left in between. The CDR3 runs 15 residues. Germline assignment: CDR1 SGHAT and CDR2 FQNNGV. The V gene is TRBV11-2, the J gene TRBJ2-7; D possibly corresponds to TRBD2 (5 bases). The origin of this receptor is a man younger than 35 in good health. Some clones in this sample may be carry-over from other donors' samples. What was sequenced was memory CD8+ T cells from PBMCs. Stated subset: CD45RO+ cells pooled with CCR7-negative TemRA cells. The CDR3 DNA reads TGTGCCAGCAGCTTACCCGGACGACTACTCTACGAGCAGTACTTC. Translated, it gives CASSLPGRLLYEQYF.